This T cell receptor beta chain derives from a study of post-analysis software for immune sequencing data. Included in the TCR beta cDNA libraries were unique molecular identifiers. The T cell input of roughly 0.9 to 10 million gave roughly 500,000 cDNA molecules. MiXCR, applied by TCRdb to the PCR reads, yields one record per CDR3 protein. Here the sample spans over 150,000 distinct CDR3 sequences, 30% being singletons. The sequenced material came from blood. This TCR came from a girl aged 5-17 years with multiple sclerosis.

The CDR3 loop reads CASSYTGTSTDTQYF. The CDR3 DNA reads as TGTGCCAGCAGTTACACCGGGACCAGCACAGATACGCAGTATTTT. The chain uses TRBV6-2 or TRBV6-3 and TRBJ2-3, with D perhaps matching TRBD1 or TRBD2 (5 bases each). V was clipped by 2 bases and J by 0 bases, with 9 bases between them. CDR3 length equals 15 residues. The V gene's germline CDR1 is MNHEY and CDR2 SVGEGT.